A single sample is the source of the 18 T cell receptor beta chains below, sequenced in a study of radiation and T cells in renal cell carcinoma. Time point here: baseline pretreatment blood. The treatment: 15 Gy SBRT to primary tumor, nephrectomy 4 weeks later. Sequencing was performed with immunoSEQ multiplex PCR; in TCRdb, only in-frame clones are kept and a portion is missing. The table has 95,000 or so clones, 86% seen once. The sample in question was blood, obtained from a patient whose treatment included radiotherapy and nephrectomy. The receptors shown here come from a middle-aged man with renal cell carcinoma.

The CDR3 loop is CASSLGPTGAASTDTQYF. Here the CDR3 DNA reads TGTGCCAGCAGCTTAGGCCCGACAGGCGCAGCTAGCACAGATACGCAGTATTTT. V and J are TRBV11-2 and TRBJ2-3; tentative D call: TRBD1 (6 bases). V was pared by 1 base and J by 0 bases, with 17 bases between. CDR3 length: 18 amino acids. Germline V lookup: CDR1 SGHAT, CDR2 FQNNGV.

V gene TRBV19 combines with J gene TRBJ2-3; no definite D call. Germline V gives CDR1 LNHDA, CDR2 SQIVND (reference sequence). The CDR3 totals 12 residues. The ends were cut back, 5 bases at V and 8 bases at J, with 11 bases in the middle. The CDR3 reads CASSLTYGTQYF. DNA of the CDR3: TGTGCCAGTAGTCTGACGTATGGTACGCAGTATTTT. Combining the CDR3 with reference TRBV19 and TRBJ2-3 gives the whole variable domain DGGITQSPKYLFRKEGQNVTLSCEQNLNHDAMYWYRQDPGQGLRLIYYSQIVNDFQKGDIAEGYSVSREKKESFPLTVTSAQKNPTAFYLCASSLTYGTQYFGPGTRLTVL.

This clone was observed once. The V gene is TRBV28, the J gene TRBJ2-1; D may be TRBD1 (6 bases). This CDR3 is built from 17 residues. Germline V CDR1 and CDR2: MDHEN, SYDVKM. Trimming pared 5 bases from V and 3 bases from J, leaving 20 bases between. CDR3 sequence reads: CASSNNDRPLLYNEQFF. As DNA, the CDR3 is TGTGCCAGCAGTAACAACGACAGGCCCCTCCTCTACAATGAGCAGTTCTTC.

On this clone itself: One end of the junction is discordant with germline, which a read error may explain. The rearrangement joins TRBV7-7 to TRBJ1-1; no clear D gene. Germline V gene sequence: CDR1 SSHAT, CDR2 FNYEAQ (reference sequence). This CDR3 has 16 residues. The DNA of the CDR3 is TGTGCTAGCAGCTTAAAAATTCGGGAAGAGGTCCCTGAAGCTTTCTTT. Translated, it gives CASSLKIREEVPEAFF. The full variable domain, its missing parts supplied by reference TRBV7-7 and TRBJ1-1, is GAGVSQSPRYKVTKRGQDVTLRCDPISSHATLYWYQQALGQGPEFLTYFNYEAQPDKSGLPSDRFSAERPEGSISTLTIQRTEQRDSAMYRCASSLKIREEVPEAFFGQGTRLTVV.

This clone was picked up one time. The chain combines TRBV28 with TRBJ2-7; tentatively, D is TRBD1 or TRBD2 (6 bases each). The CDR3 consists of 16 residues. The germline V gene encodes CDR1 MDHEN and CDR2 SYDVKM. Trimming stripped 7 bases from V and 2 bases from J, with 21 bases between. The CDR3 nucleotides read TGTGCCAGCACTCCCTCGGGGGCAGGGCCCCCCTACGAGCAGTACTTC. The encoded protein is CASTPSGAGPPYEQYF.

The V and J genes are TRBV6-1 and TRBJ2-7; no firm D call. The V and J ends lost 8 bases and 4 bases respectively, with 12 bases between them. Germline V gene lookup returns CDR1 MNHNS and CDR2 SASEGT. The CDR3 covers 12 residues. CDR3 in amino acids: CASGAAVYEQYF. The CDR3 nucleotides are TGTGCCAGCGGCGCGGCGGTTTACGAGCAGTACTTC.

V gene TRBV30 combines with J gene TRBJ2-7; the match to TRBD2 covers 10 bases. Germline trimming cut 8 bases from V and 3 bases from J; bases unmatched to any gene: 4. Germline V lookup: CDR1 GTSNPN, CDR2 SVGIG (reference sequence). The CDR3 contains 12 residues. The CDR3 nucleotides read TGTGCCCACAGCGGGGGGGGCTACGAGCAGTACTTC. Amino acid sequence: CAHSGGGYEQYF.

With regard to this clone: Relative to the germline gene, one junction end is altered; a read error may explain this. The chain uses TRBV7-3 and TRBJ2-1; tentatively, D is TRBD1 (5 bases). The germline CDR1 and CDR2 sequences are SGHTA and FQGTGA. The CDR3 length is 15 residues. CDR3 coding DNA: TGTGCCAGCAGCATAACAGGCTACTCCTACAATGAGCAGTTCTTC. Translated: CASSITGYSYNEQFF.

The V gene is TRBV7-2, the J gene TRBJ1-2; the D gene is possibly TRBD1 (6 bases). This CDR3 is 15 amino acids long. CDR1 is SGHTA, CDR2 FQGNSA, per germline. The V end lost 5 bases, the J end lost 5 bases, and 18 bases lay between the germline ends. As DNA, the CDR3 is TGTGCCAGCAGCCCAAAAGAAGGGGGGAAATATGGCTACACCTTC. Its translation: CASSPKEGGKYGYTF.

This chain connects TRBV14 to TRBJ2-7; D is possibly TRBD2 (5 bases). The CDR3 length is 14 residues. Germline V CDR1 and CDR2: SGHDN, FVKESK. Between the trimmed V and J ends, which lost 1 base and 3 bases, there was a span of 10 bases. The CDR3 coding sequence is TGTGCCAGCAGCCAAGGTCTAGGAGGCTACGAGCAGTACTTC. Encoded protein: CASSQGLGGYEQYF.

The chain carries TRBV5-1 and TRBJ2-5; 8 bases align to TRBD2. Trimming cost V 0 bases and J 0 bases; bases outside gene matches: 7. This CDR3 is built from 17 residues. Germline V gene data show CDR1 as SGHRS and CDR2 as YFSETQ. The CDR3 region has the DNA TGCGCCAGCAGCTTGGCCGAGCGGGGGACGTACCAAGAGACCCAGTACTTC. Protein sequence: CASSLAERGTYQETQYF.

The chain combines TRBV5-1 with TRBJ1-3; no firm D call. Germline V gene data show CDR1 as SGHRS and CDR2 as YFSETQ. The CDR3 length is 15 residues. V lost 4 bases and J lost 2, with 13 bases in between. The CDR3 sequence is CASSEQGGTGNTIYF. CDR3 DNA: TGCGCCAGCAGCGAGCAAGGTGGGACTGGAAACACCATATATTTT.

The J gene is TRBJ1-1, the V gene TRBV29-1; maybe TRBD1 (5 bases). Per the germline V gene, CDR1 is SQVTM and CDR2 is ANQGSEA. The CDR3 runs 13 residues. The ends were cut back, 7 bases at V and 0 bases at J, with 12 bases in the middle. The CDR3 sequence is CSARDALNTEAFF. The CDR3 DNA is TGCAGCGCCAGGGACGCCTTGAACACTGAAGCTTTCTTT.

About this clone itself: Distinct nucleotide sequences in the sample also encode this CDR3. J is TRBJ2-7 and V is TRBV18; 8 bases fit TRBD2. Trimming cost V 3 bases and J 0 bases; bases outside gene matches: 4. CDR3 size: 15 residues. Germline V gives CDR1 KGHSH, CDR2 LQKENI. The CDR3 nucleotides are TGTGCCAGCTCACCCCCGGGACTAGGCTCCTACGAGCAGTACTTC. Encoded protein: CASSPPGLGSYEQYF.

V usage is TRBV6-4 and J usage is TRBJ1-2, with 7 nucleotides matching TRBD1. The trim removed 5 bases at V and 7 bases at J, leaving 13 bases unmatched. CDR1 is MRHNA, CDR2 SNTAGT, per germline. The CDR3 runs to 15 residues. The CDR3 DNA sequence: TGTGCCAGCAGTCAGACAGGGAGACCACCTATTGGCTACACCTTC. Residues: CASSQTGRPPIGYTF.

This clone was counted a single time. The chain carries TRBV5-4 and TRBJ2-5, with 9 bases that match TRBD1. This CDR3 has 13 residues. Germline CDR1 is SGHNT and CDR2 is YYREEE (reference sequence). The V and J ends lost 0 bases and 7 bases, in that order; junction bases with no gene match: 1. This CDR3 is CASSLETGGTQYF. The DNA of the CDR3 is TGTGCCAGCAGCTTGGAGACAGGGGGGACCCAGTACTTC.

This clone was picked up a small number of times. This chain links TRBV27 with TRBJ2-5; D not resolved. With 3 bases removed from V and 1 base from J, the gap between germline ends came to 6 bases. Germline values: CDR1 MNHEY, CDR2 SMNVEV (reference sequence). This CDR3 region has 13 residues. This chain's CDR3 is CASSFGFQETQYF. The CDR3 DNA reads as TGTGCCAGCAGTTTCGGCTTCCAAGAGACCCAGTACTTC.

The chain combines TRBV7-6 with TRBJ2-1; TRBD1 aligns across 7 bases. This CDR3 has 13 residues. With 5 bases clipped from V and 12 bases from J, the junction kept 10 bases outside the gene matches. Germline V gene lookup returns CDR1 SGHVS and CDR2 FNYEAQ. CDR3 in amino acids: CASSPTPQGTQFF. For the CDR3, the DNA is TGTGCCAGCAGCCCTACCCCACAGGGGACGCAGTTCTTC.